The clone carrying this T cell receptor (beta chain) was detected a few times. This entry comes from a study of shared T cell receptors in the human thymus. Germline loops: CDR1 SGHKS, CDR2 YYEKEE (reference sequence). Deletions cut 5 bases from V and 8 bases from J, with 13 bases between. The CDR3 is 13 residues long. Assay: immunoSEQ multiplex PCR; the TCRdb copy retains only in-frame clones and omits some. Counted here are about 610,000 clones, approximately 90% occurring once; the ten biggest clones make up about 0.01%. A further study also used this sample, focusing on human thymus T cells.

This receptor was identified in a boy under two years old with a congenital heart defect. J is TRBJ1-4 and V is TRBV5-5, with unresolved D. Sequencing was done on a sample of thymocytes. CDR3 region: CASRPFPEEKLFF. Written as DNA, the CDR3 is TGTGCCAGCAGACCCTTCCCGGAGGAAAAACTGTTTTTT.